Detailed here is one T cell receptor beta chain. The entry originates in a study of cytomegalovirus exposure and HLA in healthy donors. A multiplex PCR was run with 60 Vbeta primers and 13 Jbeta primers. Measured with immunoSEQ multiplex PCR; TCRdb has only the in-frame clones, and not every one. The sample carries some 170,000 clones, about 82% recorded once. This CDR3 region has 15 residues. The receptor was isolated from a woman aged 25-40 years in good health and CMV-seropositive. V gene TRBV1 combines with J gene TRBJ2-3; the table's D call TRBD2 went unverified against the DNA. TRBV1 has pseudogene status. Specimen: PBMCs. This CDR3 is CTRLAGGQGTDTQYF. The CDR3 nucleotides are TGCACCAGACTAGCGGGGGGGCAAGGCACAGATACGCAGTATTTT.